This T cell receptor (beta chain) was identified in a study of identifying expanded T cells in peripheral blood. The data were produced by immunoSEQ multiplex PCR, yet TCRdb's version contains in-frame clones alone and is incomplete. Found here are approximately 81,000 clones, roughly 84% of them singletons; the top ten hold about 20%. This sequence was found in a person aged 18 to 75 in good health. The sequenced sample consisted of blood.

The DNA of the CDR3 is TGTGCCAGCAGCTTAGAGGAGGCGGGAAGGGCTGAGCAGTTCTTC. It is translated as CASSLEEAGRAEQFF. The chain recombines TRBV7-3 with TRBJ2-1; D perhaps matches TRBD2 (6 bases). Trimming took off 2 bases at V and 9 bases at J, with 17 bases between the two ends. In germline, CDR1 is SGHTA, CDR2 FQGTGA. The CDR3 has 15 residues.